This T cell receptor (beta chain) emerged from a study of CD8 T cells in ankylosing spondylitis. Findings and limits, study-wide: Within matched ankylosing spondylitis synovial fluid, disease-linked clones were reportedly significantly enriched. Characteristic, it appeared, of ankylosing spondylitis blood was a TCR beta motif of fewer than 10 highly homologous variants. Earlier authors reported some of these motif variants in reactive arthritis synovial fluid and blood. Disease-linked clones, CD8+, were relatively rare in peripheral blood.

As the method for making TCR beta libraries, quantitative 5'-RACE with molecular barcodes was used. TCRdb reanalysed the 5' RACE reads using MiXCR and keeps one entry per CDR3 protein. Of around 770,000 distinct CDR3 sequences listed, over 15% are singletons. The CDR3 spans 17 residues. Trimming cost V 0 bases and J 0 bases, with 12 bases left between them. Germline-derived CDR1 and CDR2 are MNHEY and SVGEGT. This clonotype was counted a few times. Antigen unknown. The genes are TRBV6-2 or TRBV6-3 and TRBJ2-1, with D uncertain. Material: blood, either unsorted or a sorted T cell fraction (not recorded which). The receptor comes from a male donor with ankylosing spondylitis. The CDR3 loop reads CASSYSTWRSSYNEQFF. The CDR3 nucleotides read TGTGCCAGCAGTTACTCGACGTGGAGAAGCTCCTACAATGAGCAGTTCTTC.